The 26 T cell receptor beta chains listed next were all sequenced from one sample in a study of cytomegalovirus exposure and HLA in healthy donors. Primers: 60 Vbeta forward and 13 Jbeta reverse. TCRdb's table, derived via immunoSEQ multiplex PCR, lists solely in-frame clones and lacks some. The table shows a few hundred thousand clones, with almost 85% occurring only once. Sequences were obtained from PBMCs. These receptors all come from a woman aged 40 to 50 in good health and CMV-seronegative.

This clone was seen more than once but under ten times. CDR3 sequence: CASSVQGAANEKLFF. The CDR3 bases are TGCGCCAGCAGCGTACAGGGAGCAGCTAATGAAAAACTGTTTTTT. This chain uses TRBV5-1 with TRBJ1-4; maybe TRBD1 (6 bases). This CDR3 is 15 amino acids long. Germline V gene data show CDR1 as SGHRS and CDR2 as YFSETQ. Trimming took off 4 bases at V and 3 bases at J, with 13 bases between the two ends.

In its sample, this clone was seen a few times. The CDR3 nucleotides read TGTGCCAGCAGAGGGACAGATTCCTACGAGCAGTACTTC. It encodes CASRGTDSYEQYF. V usage is TRBV6-1 and J usage is TRBJ2-7; the match to TRBD1 covers 7 bases. The CDR3 loop spans 13 amino acids. Germline V gene lookup returns CDR1 MNHNS and CDR2 SASEGT. V shed 6 bases and J 1 base; nucleotides not matched to a gene: 3.

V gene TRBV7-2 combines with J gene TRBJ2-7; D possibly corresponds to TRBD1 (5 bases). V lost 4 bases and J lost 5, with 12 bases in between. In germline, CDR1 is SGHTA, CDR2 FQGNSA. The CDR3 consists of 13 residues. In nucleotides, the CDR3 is TGTGCCAGCAGCTCAACAGGAATCCACGAGCAGTACTTC. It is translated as CASSSTGIHEQYF.

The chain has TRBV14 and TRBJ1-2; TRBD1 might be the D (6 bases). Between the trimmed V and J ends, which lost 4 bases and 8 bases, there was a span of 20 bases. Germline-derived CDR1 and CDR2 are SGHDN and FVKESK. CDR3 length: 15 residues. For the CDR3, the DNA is TGTGCCAGCAGCCTCGGAACGACAGGCCTACCGGGCTACACCTTC. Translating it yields CASSLGTTGLPGYTF. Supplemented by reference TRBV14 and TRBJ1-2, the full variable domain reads EAGVTQFPSHSVIEKGQTVTLRCDPISGHDNLYWYRRVMGKEIKFLLHFVKESKQDESGMPNNRFLAERTGGTYSTLKVQPAELEDSGVYFCASSLGTTGLPGYTFGSGTRLTVV.

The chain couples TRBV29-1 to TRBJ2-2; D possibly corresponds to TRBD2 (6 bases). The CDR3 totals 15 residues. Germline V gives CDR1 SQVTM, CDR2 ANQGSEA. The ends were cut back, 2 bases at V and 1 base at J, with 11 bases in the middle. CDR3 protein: CSVEFRGLNTGELFF. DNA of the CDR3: TGCAGCGTTGAATTCCGGGGGTTGAACACCGGGGAGCTGTTTTTT.

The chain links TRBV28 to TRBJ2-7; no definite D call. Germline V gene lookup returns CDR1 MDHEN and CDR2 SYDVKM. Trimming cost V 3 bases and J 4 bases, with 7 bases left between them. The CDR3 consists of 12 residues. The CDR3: CASSFQLYEQYF. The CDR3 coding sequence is TGTGCCAGCAGTTTTCAACTATACGAGCAGTACTTC.

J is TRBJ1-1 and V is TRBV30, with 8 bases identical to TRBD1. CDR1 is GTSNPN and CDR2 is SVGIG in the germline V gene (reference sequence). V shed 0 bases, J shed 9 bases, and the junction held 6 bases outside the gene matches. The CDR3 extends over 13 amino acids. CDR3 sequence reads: CAWSVRDRGQAFF. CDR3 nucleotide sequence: TGTGCCTGGAGTGTACGAGACAGGGGACAAGCTTTCTTT.

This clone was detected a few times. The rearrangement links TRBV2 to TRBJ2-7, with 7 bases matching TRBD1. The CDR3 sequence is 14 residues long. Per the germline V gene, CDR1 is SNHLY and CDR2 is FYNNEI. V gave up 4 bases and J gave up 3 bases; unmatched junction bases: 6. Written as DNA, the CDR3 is TGTGCCAGCAGTGTTGGAAACAGGGGCTACGAGCAGTACTTC. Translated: CASSVGNRGYEQYF.

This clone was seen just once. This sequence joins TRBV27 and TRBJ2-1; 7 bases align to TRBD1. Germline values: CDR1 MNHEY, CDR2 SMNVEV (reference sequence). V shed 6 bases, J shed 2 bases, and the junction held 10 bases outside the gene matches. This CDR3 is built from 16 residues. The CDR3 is CASSLTGANAYNEQFF. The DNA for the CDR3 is TGTGCCAGCAGCCTTACAGGGGCTAACGCCTACAATGAGCAGTTCTTC.

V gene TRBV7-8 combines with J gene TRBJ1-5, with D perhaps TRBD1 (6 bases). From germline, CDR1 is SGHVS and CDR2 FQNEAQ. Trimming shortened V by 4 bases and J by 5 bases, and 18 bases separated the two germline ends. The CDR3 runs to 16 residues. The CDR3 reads CASSSLGGREDQPQHF. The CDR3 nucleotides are TGTGCCAGCAGCTCCCTAGGGGGGAGGGAGGATCAGCCCCAGCATTTT.

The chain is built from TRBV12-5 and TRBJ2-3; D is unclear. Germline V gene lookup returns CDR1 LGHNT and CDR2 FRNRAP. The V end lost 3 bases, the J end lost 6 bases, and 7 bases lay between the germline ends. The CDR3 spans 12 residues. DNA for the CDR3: TGTGCTAGTGGTTTTGGTCGGGATACGCAGTATTTT. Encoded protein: CASGFGRDTQYF.

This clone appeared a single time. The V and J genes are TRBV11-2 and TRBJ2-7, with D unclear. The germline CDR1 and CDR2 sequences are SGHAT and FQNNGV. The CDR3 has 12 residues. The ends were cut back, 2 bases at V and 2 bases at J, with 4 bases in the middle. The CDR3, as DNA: TGTGCCAGCAGCTTACTTACCTACGAGCAGTACTTC. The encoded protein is CASSLLTYEQYF.

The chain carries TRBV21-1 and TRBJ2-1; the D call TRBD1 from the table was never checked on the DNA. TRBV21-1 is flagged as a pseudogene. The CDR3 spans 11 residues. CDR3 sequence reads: CARPTGDEQFF. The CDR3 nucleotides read TGTGCCAGACCGACAGGGGATGAGCAGTTCTTC.

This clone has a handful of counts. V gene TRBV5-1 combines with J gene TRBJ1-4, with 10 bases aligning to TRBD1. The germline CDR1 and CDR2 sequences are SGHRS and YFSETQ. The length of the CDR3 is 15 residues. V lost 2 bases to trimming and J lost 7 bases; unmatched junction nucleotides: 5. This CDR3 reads CASSFDRGRFEKLFF. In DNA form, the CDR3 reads TGCGCCAGCAGCTTCGACAGGGGGCGATTTGAAAAACTGTTTTTT.

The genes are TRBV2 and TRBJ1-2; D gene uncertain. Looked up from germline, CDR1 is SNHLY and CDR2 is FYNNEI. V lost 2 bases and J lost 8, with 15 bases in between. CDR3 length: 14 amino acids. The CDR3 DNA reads TGTGCCAGCAGTGAACGGGCAGATCGGAGGGGCTACACCTTC. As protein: CASSERADRRGYTF.

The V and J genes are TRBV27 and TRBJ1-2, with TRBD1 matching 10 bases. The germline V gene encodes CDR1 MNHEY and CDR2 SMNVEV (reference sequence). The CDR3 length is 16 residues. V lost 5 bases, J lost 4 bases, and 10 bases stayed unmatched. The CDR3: CASSEQSGQGTYGYTF. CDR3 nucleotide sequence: TGTGCCAGCAGTGAACAATCGGGACAGGGGACCTATGGCTACACCTTC.

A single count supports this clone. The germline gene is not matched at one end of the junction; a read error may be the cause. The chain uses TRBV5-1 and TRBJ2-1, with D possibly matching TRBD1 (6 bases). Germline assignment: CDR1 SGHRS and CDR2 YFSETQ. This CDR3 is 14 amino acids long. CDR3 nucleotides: TGCGCCAGCAGATTGGAACAGGGAAGGAATGAGCAGTTCTTC. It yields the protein CASRLEQGRNEQFF.

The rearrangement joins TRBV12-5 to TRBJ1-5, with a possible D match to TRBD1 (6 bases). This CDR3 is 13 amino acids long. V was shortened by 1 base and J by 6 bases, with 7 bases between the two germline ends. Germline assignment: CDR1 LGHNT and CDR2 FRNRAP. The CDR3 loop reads CASGLEQGQPQHF. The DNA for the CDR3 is TGTGCTAGTGGTTTGGAACAGGGTCAGCCCCAGCATTTT.

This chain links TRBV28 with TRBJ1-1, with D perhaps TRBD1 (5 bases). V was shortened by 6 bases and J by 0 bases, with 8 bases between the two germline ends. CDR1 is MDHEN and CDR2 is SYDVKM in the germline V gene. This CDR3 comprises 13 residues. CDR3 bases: TGTGCCAGCAGCCCGACAGTGAACACTGAAGCTTTCTTT. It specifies CASSPTVNTEAFF.

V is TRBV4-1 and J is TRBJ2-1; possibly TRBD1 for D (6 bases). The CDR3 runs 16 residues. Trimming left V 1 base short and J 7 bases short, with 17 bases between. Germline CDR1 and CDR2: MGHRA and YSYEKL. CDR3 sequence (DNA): TGCGCCAGCAGCCAAGGGACAGCCGGCCGATTAAATGAGCAGTTCTTC. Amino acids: CASSQGTAGRLNEQFF.

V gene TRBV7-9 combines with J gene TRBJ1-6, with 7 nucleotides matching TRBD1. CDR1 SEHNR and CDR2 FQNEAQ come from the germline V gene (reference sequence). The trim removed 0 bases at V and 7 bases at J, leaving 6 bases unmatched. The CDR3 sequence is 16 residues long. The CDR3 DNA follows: TGTGCCAGCAGCTTAGCCCCCACAGGGGTCAATTCACCCCTCCACTTT. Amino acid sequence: CASSLAPTGVNSPLHF.

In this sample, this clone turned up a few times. The CDR3 nucleotides read TGCAGCCCCACTCTACAGCAGAACACTGAAGCTTTCTTT. Its protein product is CSPTLQQNTEAFF. The rearrangement uses TRBV29-1 and TRBJ1-1; D gene uncertain. Per the germline V gene, CDR1 is SQVTM and CDR2 is ANQGSEA. V dropped 8 bases and J dropped 1 base, with 14 bases sitting between them. The CDR3 covers 13 residues.

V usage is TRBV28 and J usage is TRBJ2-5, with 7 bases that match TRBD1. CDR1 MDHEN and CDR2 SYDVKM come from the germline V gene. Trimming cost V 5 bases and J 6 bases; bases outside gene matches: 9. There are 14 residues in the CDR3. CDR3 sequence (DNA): TGTGCCAGCAGTCTATTGACAGGGCCGAAGACCCAGTACTTC. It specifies CASSLLTGPKTQYF.

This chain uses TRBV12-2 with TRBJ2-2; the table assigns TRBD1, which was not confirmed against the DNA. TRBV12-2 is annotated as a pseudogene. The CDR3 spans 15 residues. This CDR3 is CASRLMDSYTGELFF. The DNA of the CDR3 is TGTGCAAGTCGCTTGATGGACAGCTACACCGGGGAGCTGTTTTTT.

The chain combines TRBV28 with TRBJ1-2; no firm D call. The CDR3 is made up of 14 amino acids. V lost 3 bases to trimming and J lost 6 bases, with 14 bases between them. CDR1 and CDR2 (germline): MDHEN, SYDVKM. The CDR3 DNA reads TGTGCCAGCAGTTTTGGTCTGGCATATGATGGCTACACCTTC. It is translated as CASSFGLAYDGYTF.

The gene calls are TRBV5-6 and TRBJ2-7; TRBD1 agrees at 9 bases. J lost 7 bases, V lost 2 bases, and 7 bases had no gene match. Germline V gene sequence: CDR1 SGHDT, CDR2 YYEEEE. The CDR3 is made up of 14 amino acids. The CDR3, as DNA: TGTGCCAGCAGCTTTTACACAGGGGGCAAGGAGCAGTACTTC. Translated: CASSFYTGGKEQYF.